Following are 17 T cell receptor beta chains from one sample sequenced in a study of blood T cell repertoires in COVID-19. Measured with immunoSEQ multiplex PCR; TCRdb has only the in-frame clones, and not every one. Counted here are 120,000 to 150,000 clones, more than 65% occurring once; the ten biggest clones make up 4% to 4.5%. The specimen was peripheral blood. These receptors came from a man between 60 and 75 years old with acute or convalescent COVID-19.

The chain has TRBV5-4 and TRBJ2-3, with 9 nucleotides matching TRBD2. The germline CDR1 and CDR2 sequences are SGHNT and YYREEE (reference sequence). The CDR3 consists of 14 residues. With 3 bases clipped from V and 1 base from J, the junction kept 0 bases outside the gene matches. CDR3 DNA: TGTGCCAGCAGCTGGACTAGCGGCACAGATACGCAGTATTTT. This codes for CASSWTSGTDTQYF.

V is TRBV5-5 and J is TRBJ2-7; TRBD2 is a possible D gene (6 bases). Per germline, CDR1 SGHKS and CDR2 YYEKEE (reference sequence). V was clipped by 4 bases and J by 4 bases, with 21 bases between them. The CDR3 is made up of 16 amino acids. CDR3 in DNA: TGTGCCAGCAGCCCGTCGGAGGGAGAAGTAGGGTACGAGCAGTACTTC. Translated: CASSPSEGEVGYEQYF.

This chain connects TRBV6-2 or TRBV6-3 to TRBJ1-4; D ambiguous. V lost 2 bases and J lost 6, with 10 bases in between. The CDR3 is 14 residues long. Germline V gene lookup returns CDR1 MNHEY and CDR2 SVGEGT. The CDR3 spells CASSYRVRDEKLFF. CDR3 nucleotide sequence: TGTGCCAGCAGTTACAGGGTGCGGGATGAAAAACTGTTTTTT.

The count of this clone is one. The chain is built from TRBV5-6 and TRBJ2-1, with TRBD2 matching over 8 bases. The CDR3 is 17 amino acids. Germline trimming cut 4 bases from V and 4 bases from J; bases unmatched to any gene: 13. CDR1 is SGHDT and CDR2 is YYEEEE in the germline V gene. The DNA for the CDR3 is TGTGCCAGCAGCCTCCGCGGAAGGGCGGGAGGATACAATGAGCAGTTCTTC. Translated, it gives CASSLRGRAGGYNEQFF.

V is TRBV9 and J is TRBJ2-5; tentative D call: TRBD2 (6 bases). This CDR3 contains 14 residues. CDR1 SGDLS and CDR2 YYNGEE come from the germline V gene. V was trimmed by 4 bases and J by 0 bases, leaving 10 bases between them. CDR3 DNA: TGTGCCAGCAGCTATCGGGGGTACCAAGAGACCCAGTACTTC. It translates to CASSYRGYQETQYF.

This chain uses TRBV5-4 with TRBJ2-1; TRBD1 matches at 7 bases. Germline values: CDR1 SGHNT, CDR2 YYREEE (reference sequence). V shed 4 bases and J 5 bases; nucleotides not matched to a gene: 6. The CDR3 consists of 14 residues. CDR3 bases: TGTGCCAGCAGCATCCCGGGACAGAACAATGAGCAGTTCTTC. It is translated as CASSIPGQNNEQFF.

This clone turned up a few times. V is TRBV5-1 and J is TRBJ2-5; 10 bases match TRBD2. CDR3 length equals 16 residues. V shed 1 base, J shed 5 bases, and the junction held 8 bases outside the gene matches. CDR1 is SGHRS and CDR2 is YFSETQ in the germline V gene. The CDR3 is CASSLSTSGKRETQYF. The CDR3, as DNA: TGCGCCAGCAGCTTGTCTACTAGCGGGAAACGGGAGACCCAGTACTTC. The full variable domain, in which reference TRBV5-1 and TRBJ2-5 provide the parts outside the CDR3, is KAGVTQTPRYLIKTRGQQVTLSCSPISGHRSVSWYQQTPGQGLQFLFEYFSETQRNKGNFPGRFSGRQFSNSRSEMNVSTLELGDSALYLCASSLSTSGKRETQYFGPGTRLLVL.

J is TRBJ2-3 and V is TRBV28; TRBD1 agrees at 11 bases. Trimming at V came to 6 bases and at J to 3 bases, leaving 11 bases not matched to a gene. The length of the CDR3 is 17 residues. Germline V gene sequence: CDR1 MDHEN, CDR2 SYDVKM. The CDR3 DNA follows: TGTGCCAGCAGCCCCGGGACAGGGGGAGTCGGGACAGATACGCAGTATTTT. It specifies CASSPGTGGVGTDTQYF.

The chain carries TRBV2 and TRBJ2-1; 8 nucleotides line up with TRBD1. CDR3 length: 15 residues. Trimming removed 5 bases from V and 2 bases from J; junction bases left unmatched: 5. Per germline, CDR1 SNHLY and CDR2 FYNNEI. This CDR3 reads CASSYRGSPYNEQFF. Here the CDR3 DNA reads TGTGCCAGCAGTTACAGGGGGAGCCCCTACAATGAGCAGTTCTTC.

A single count supports this clone. The chain combines TRBV11-2 with TRBJ1-1; D remains unclear. Trimming left V 2 bases short and J 1 base short, with 8 bases between. CDR1 and CDR2 from the germline V gene are SGHAT and FQNNGV. There are 14 residues in the CDR3. In DNA form, the CDR3 reads TGTGCCAGCAGCTTAATAGGAGGGAACACTGAAGCTTTCTTT. The encoded protein is CASSLIGGNTEAFF.

CDR3 bases: TGTGCCAGCAGCTTTACGCAGGGACAGTTCTATGGCTACACCTTC. As protein: CASSFTQGQFYGYTF. The V call is TRBV7-9, the J call TRBJ1-2; 7 nucleotides match TRBD1. V gave up 3 bases and J gave up 4 bases; unmatched junction bases: 8. The CDR3 sequence is 15 residues long. Germline V gene sequence: CDR1 SEHNR, CDR2 FQNEAQ (reference sequence).

The rearrangement links TRBV12-3 or TRBV12-4 to TRBJ2-7; D unclear. Deletions cut 5 bases from V and 4 bases from J, with 9 bases between. CDR3 length: 12 residues. Written as DNA, the CDR3 is TGTGCCAGCAGTCCCCCCTCTTACGAGCAGTACTTC. Protein: CASSPPSYEQYF.

The chain combines TRBV5-4 with TRBJ1-3, with 8 bases that match TRBD1. V lost 0 bases and J lost 5; bases outside the gene matches: 4. CDR3 length equals 15 residues. Germline assignment: CDR1 SGHNT and CDR2 YYREEE (reference sequence). CDR3 in DNA: TGTGCCAGCAGCTTGGAAGGACAGGGAAGAAACACCATATATTTT. Translation: CASSLEGQGRNTIYF.

This clone has just one count. The J gene is TRBJ2-5, the V gene TRBV5-1, with TRBD1 matching over 7 bases. CDR1 and CDR2 (germline): SGHRS, YFSETQ. V was clipped by 0 bases and J by 5 bases; unmatched bases: 7. The CDR3 length is 15 residues. The CDR3 nucleotides are TGCGCCAGCAGCTTGGAGGGACAGCTTGGGGAGACCCAGTACTTC. It translates to CASSLEGQLGETQYF.

The chain joins TRBV18 to TRBJ1-5; unclear D gene. The V end lost 3 bases, the J end lost 0 bases, and 12 bases lay between the germline ends. This CDR3 has 16 amino acids. CDR1 is KGHSH and CDR2 is LQKENI in the germline V gene. This chain's CDR3 is CASSPAADFSNQPQHF. The CDR3 DNA follows: TGTGCCAGCTCACCGGCGGCGGATTTTAGCAATCAGCCCCAGCATTTT.

The chain uses TRBV7-8 and TRBJ1-6; 7 nucleotides align to TRBD1. This CDR3 contains 14 residues. CDR1 and CDR2 (germline): SGHVS, FQNEAQ. V was clipped by 1 base and J by 9 bases; unmatched bases: 3. DNA of the CDR3: TGTGCCAGCAGCTTAGACAGGGGATCTTCACCCCTCCACTTT. Protein: CASSLDRGSSPLHF.

The chain joins TRBV5-4 to TRBJ2-7; possible D gene TRBD1, 6 bases. V gave up 0 bases and J gave up 0 bases, with 10 bases separating them. Germline V gene data show CDR1 as SGHNT and CDR2 as YYREEE (reference sequence). The length of the CDR3 is 15 residues. The CDR3 here is CASSLAGTLSYEQYF. CDR3 nucleotide sequence: TGTGCCAGCAGCTTGGCGGGGACACTCTCCTACGAGCAGTACTTC.